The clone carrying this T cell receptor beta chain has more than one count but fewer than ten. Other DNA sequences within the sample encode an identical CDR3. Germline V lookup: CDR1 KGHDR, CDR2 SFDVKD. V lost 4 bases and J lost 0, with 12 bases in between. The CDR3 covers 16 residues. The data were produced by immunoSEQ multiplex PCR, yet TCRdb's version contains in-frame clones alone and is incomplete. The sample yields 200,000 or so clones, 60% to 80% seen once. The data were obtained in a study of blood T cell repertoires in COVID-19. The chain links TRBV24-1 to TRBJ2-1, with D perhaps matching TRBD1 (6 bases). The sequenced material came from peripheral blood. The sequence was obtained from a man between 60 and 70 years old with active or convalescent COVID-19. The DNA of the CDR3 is TGTGCCACCAGTGACCCCACAGGGAGCTCCTACAATGAGCAGTTCTTC. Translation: CATSDPTGSSYNEQFF.